One and the same sample provided the 21 T cell receptor beta chains below, sequenced in a study of T-cell reconstitution after alpha-beta-depleted transplantation in children. Researchers prepared the TCRbeta library using unique molecular identifiers, the study reports. TCRdb used MiXCR to reprocess the PCR reads, holding one entry per CDR3 protein. The sample has some 600,000 distinct CDR3 sequences, over 10% seen once. The sample in question was PBMCs, mostly from graft donor cells, obtained 360 days after TCRalphabeta/CD19-depleted stem cell transplant. All receptors derive from a male patient between 5 and 17 years old who had a stem cell transplant for acute myeloid leukemia, so the T cells may come from the graft donor.

The table lists this clonotype with a few counts. This chain joins TRBV10-3 and TRBJ2-1, with a tentative D call TRBD2 (6 bases). CDR1 and CDR2 (germline): ENHRY, SYGVKD. This CDR3 is 14 amino acids long. V dropped 6 bases and J dropped 8 bases, with 17 bases sitting between them. The chain's CDR3 is CAIRETSSNDEQFF. CDR3 DNA: TGTGCCATCAGGGAGACTAGTTCCAACGATGAGCAGTTCTTC.

The V call is TRBV7-9, the J call TRBJ2-1; the match to TRBD2 covers 8 bases. J gave up 8 bases and V 0 bases, and 6 bases lay outside the gene matches. The CDR3 covers 15 residues. CDR1 SEHNR and CDR2 FQNEAQ come from the germline V gene (reference sequence). For the CDR3, the DNA is TGTGCCAGCAGCTTAGCAGCGGGAGACGGCTATGAGCAGTTCTTC. Translation: CASSLAAGDGYEQFF.

The V gene is TRBV20-1, the J gene TRBJ2-1; 13 nucleotides agree with TRBD2. Germline CDR1 reads DFQATT; CDR2 reads SNEGSKA (reference sequence). V shed 5 bases, J shed 0 bases, and the junction held 13 bases outside the gene matches. This CDR3 has 19 amino acids. The DNA of the CDR3 is TGCAGTGCTTTACTACTAGCGGGAGGGTCCTTGAGCTCCTACAATGAGCAGTTCTTC. Translated, it gives CSALLLAGGSLSSYNEQFF.

The count of this clonotype is one. The V call is TRBV7-3, the J call TRBJ2-5, with a weak D call TRBD2 (6 bases). This CDR3 contains 14 residues. V was trimmed by 4 bases and J by 2 bases, leaving 11 bases between them. Germline assignment: CDR1 SGHTA and CDR2 FQGTGA. The chain's CDR3 is CASSSLADQETQYF. Here the CDR3 DNA reads TGTGCCAGCAGCTCCTTAGCGGATCAAGAGACCCAGTACTTC.

This chain links TRBV4-3 with TRBJ1-2; D unresolved. In germline, CDR1 is LGHNA, CDR2 YSLEER. The CDR3 is 11 residues long. V was pared by 3 bases and J by 1 base, with 0 bases between. CDR3 amino acids: CASSHNYGYTF. Written as DNA, the CDR3 is TGCGCCAGCAGCCATAACTATGGCTACACCTTC.

The V and J genes are TRBV14 and TRBJ2-7; D is unresolved. V was clipped by 3 bases and J by 3 bases, with 15 bases between them. The germline gives CDR1 SGHDN, CDR2 FVKESK. This CDR3 comprises 15 residues. CDR3 loop: CASSHRGLGYYEQYF. The CDR3 DNA reads as TGTGCCAGCAGCCATCGCGGCCTAGGATACTACGAGCAGTACTTC.

This clonotype was detected once. The genes are TRBV7-9 and TRBJ1-1; perhaps TRBD1 as D (6 bases). Germline CDR1 is SEHNR and CDR2 is FQNEAQ (reference sequence). V lost 1 base and J lost 7, with 10 bases in between. The CDR3 totals 13 residues. CDR3 protein: CASSLGSRGEAFF. The CDR3 region has the DNA TGTGCCAGCAGCTTAGGTTCCAGGGGTGAAGCTTTCTTT.

This clonotype was counted many times. The chain carries TRBV28 and TRBJ2-7; a possible D gene is TRBD1 (6 bases). Trimming removed 5 bases at V and 2 bases at J, with 13 bases between. Germline V gives CDR1 MDHEN, CDR2 SYDVKM. The CDR3 length is 14 residues. CDR3 bases: TGTGCCAGCAGTCTGTGGACAGATGCCTACGAGCAGTACTTC. Residues: CASSLWTDAYEQYF.

This clonotype occurred a few times. The junction departs from the called germline gene at one end, perhaps through a read error. The V gene is TRBV7-9, the J gene TRBJ2-4; D remains ambiguous. The germline V gene encodes CDR1 SEHNR and CDR2 FQNEAQ (reference sequence). CDR3 length equals 13 residues. The CDR3 here is CASSIAGSDIQYF. The CDR3 DNA is TGTGCCAGCAGCATAGCTGGGTCGGACATTCAGTACTTC.

Turning to this clonotype: An end of the junction differs from the germline gene, which may be a read error. The chain has TRBV3-1 and TRBJ2-2; D is ambiguous. The germline V gene encodes CDR1 LGHDT and CDR2 YNNKEL (reference sequence). CDR3 size: 16 residues. CDR3 sequence (DNA): TGTGCCAGCACCCAAGAGGTCAATTCGAACACCGGGGAGCTGTTTTTT. Its protein is CASTQEVNSNTGELFF. The full variable domain, completed using reference TRBV3-1 and TRBJ2-2, is DTAVSQTPKYLVTQMGNDKSIKCEQNLGHDTMYWYKQDSKKFLKIMFSYNNKELIINETVPNRFSPKSPDKAHLNLHINSLELGDSAVYFCASTQEVNSNTGELFFGEGSRLTVL.

The chain links TRBV5-6 to TRBJ1-5, with 9 bases identical to TRBD1. Germline trimming cut 2 bases from V and 6 bases from J; bases unmatched to any gene: 12. CDR1 and CDR2 from the germline V gene are SGHDT and YYEEEE. CDR3 size: 17 residues. CDR3 loop: CASSFQTGTGTSQPQHF. The CDR3 DNA sequence: TGTGCCAGCAGCTTCCAAACCGGGACAGGGACAAGTCAGCCCCAGCATTTT.

This clonotype showed up many times. The genes are TRBV5-1 and TRBJ2-7; 7 bases line up with TRBD2. The V gene end was trimmed by 0 bases and the J gene end by 4 bases; junction bases not matched to a gene: 13. The length of the CDR3 is 17 residues. In germline, CDR1 is SGHRS, CDR2 YFSETQ. The CDR3 DNA is TGCGCCAGCAGCTTGGCACTCCCGGGACTACCAACGTACGAGCAGTACTTC. It specifies CASSLALPGLPTYEQYF.

This clonotype was counted at least ten times. The CDR3 protein is CASSKSVRRTWLAKDEQFF. CDR3 DNA: TGTGCCAGCAGCAAAAGCGTTCGGAGGACTTGGCTAGCGAAGGATGAGCAGTTCTTC. The chain employs TRBV21-1 and TRBJ2-1; the table's D gene call, TRBD2, was not cross checked with the DNA. TRBV21-1 is deemed a pseudogene. This CDR3 is 19 amino acids long.

In its sample, this clonotype was seen many times. V and J are TRBV20-1 and TRBJ2-1; 12 bases are a match to TRBD2. Trimming at V came to 5 bases and at J to 0 bases, leaving 14 bases not matched to a gene. Germline CDR1 DFQATT, CDR2 SNEGSKA (reference sequence). The CDR3 covers 19 residues. CDR3 amino acids: CSAGKLAGGPLSSYNEQFF. The CDR3 DNA reads as TGCAGTGCTGGGAAGCTAGCGGGAGGGCCCTTAAGCTCCTACAATGAGCAGTTCTTC.

This clonotype was counted at least ten times. V is TRBV14 and J is TRBJ2-1, with 8 bases that match TRBD1. Germline V gene sequence: CDR1 SGHDN, CDR2 FVKESK. The CDR3 is 17 residues long. The junction had 6 bases not matched to a gene; V was cut back by 1 base and J by 1 base. The CDR3 sequence: CASSQVQDRASYNEQFF. DNA for the CDR3: TGTGCCAGCAGCCAAGTTCAGGACAGGGCTTCCTACAATGAGCAGTTCTTC.

The chain links TRBV20-1 to TRBJ2-3; TRBD2 matches 11 bases. Germline loops: CDR1 DFQATT, CDR2 SNEGSKA (reference sequence). This CDR3 is built from 15 residues. Unmatched junction bases numbered 7, after V lost 5 bases and J lost 3 bases. The CDR3: CSAWVAGGGTDTQYF. The CDR3, as DNA: TGCAGTGCTTGGGTAGCGGGAGGGGGGACAGATACGCAGTATTTT.

The chain combines TRBV19 with TRBJ2-1; D remains unclear. V was trimmed by 0 bases and J by 9 bases, leaving 15 bases between them. CDR1 is LNHDA and CDR2 is SQIVND in the germline V gene (reference sequence). The CDR3 covers 15 residues. In DNA form, the CDR3 reads TGTGCCAGTAGTATAGAAGGTGGCCTCCTCAGTGAGCAGTTCTTC. Amino acids: CASSIEGGLLSEQFF. Full variable domain (outside the CDR3, taken from reference TRBV19 and TRBJ2-1): DGGITQSPKYLFRKEGQNVTLSCEQNLNHDAMYWYRQDPGQGLRLIYYSQIVNDFQKGDIAEGYSVSREKKESFPLTVTSAQKNPTAFYLCASSIEGGLLSEQFFGPGTRLTVL.

This clonotype was picked up many times. This chain joins TRBV4-1 and TRBJ2-7; 7 bases are a match to TRBD1. This CDR3 has 16 residues. The V gene end was trimmed by 0 bases and the J gene end by 2 bases; junction bases not matched to a gene: 7. In germline, CDR1 is MGHRA, CDR2 YSYEKL. The CDR3 sequence is CASSQDVGQATYEQYF. As DNA, the CDR3 is TGCGCCAGCAGCCAAGATGTTGGACAGGCAACCTACGAGCAGTACTTC.

This clonotype was found a few times. The chain links TRBV4-3 to TRBJ1-2, with 11 bases matching TRBD1. V lost 4 bases, J lost 6 bases, and 7 bases stayed unmatched. Germline V gene sequence: CDR1 LGHNA, CDR2 YSLEER. This CDR3 has 15 amino acids. The chain's CDR3 is CASSPSLDRGHGYTF. The DNA for the CDR3 is TGCGCCAGCAGCCCATCCCTGGACAGGGGGCATGGCTACACCTTC.

This clonotype was counted many times. This chain uses TRBV28 with TRBJ1-2; perhaps TRBD1 as D (5 bases). The V gene's germline CDR1 is MDHEN and CDR2 SYDVKM. This CDR3 contains 13 residues. Trimming shortened V by 6 bases and J by 2 bases, and 10 bases separated the two germline ends. The CDR3 region is CASRPTENYGYTF. DNA for the CDR3: TGTGCCAGCAGACCGACAGAAAACTATGGCTACACCTTC.

This clonotype showed up many times. The chain carries TRBV29-1 and TRBJ2-3; 10 bases map to TRBD2. V was pared by 3 bases and J by 0 bases, with 3 bases of the junction left unmatched. The CDR3 is 15 residues long. Germline V lookup: CDR1 SQVTM, CDR2 ANQGSEA. The CDR3 nucleotides read TGCAGCGTTGACACTAGCGGGATTAGCACAGATACGCAGTATTTT. As protein: CSVDTSGISTDTQYF.